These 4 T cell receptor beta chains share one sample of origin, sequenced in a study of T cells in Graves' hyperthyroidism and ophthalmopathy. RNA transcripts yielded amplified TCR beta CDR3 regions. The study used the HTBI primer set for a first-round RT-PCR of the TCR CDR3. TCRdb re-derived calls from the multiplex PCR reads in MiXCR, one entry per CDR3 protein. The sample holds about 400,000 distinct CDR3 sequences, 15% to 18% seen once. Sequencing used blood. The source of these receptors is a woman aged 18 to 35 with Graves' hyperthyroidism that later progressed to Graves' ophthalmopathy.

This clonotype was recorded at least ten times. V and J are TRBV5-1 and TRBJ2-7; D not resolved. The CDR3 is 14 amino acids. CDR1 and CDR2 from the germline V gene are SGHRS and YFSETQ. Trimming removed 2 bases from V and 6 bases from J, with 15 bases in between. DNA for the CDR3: TGCGCCAGCAGCTTTGAGCCCTTTGGGCGCGAGCAGTACTTC. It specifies CASSFEPFGREQYF.

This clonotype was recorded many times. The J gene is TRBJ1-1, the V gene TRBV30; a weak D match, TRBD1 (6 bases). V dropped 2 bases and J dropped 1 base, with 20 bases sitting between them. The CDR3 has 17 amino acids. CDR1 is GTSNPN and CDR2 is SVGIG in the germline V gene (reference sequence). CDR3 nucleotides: TGTGCCTGGAGTTCTCGTCCAGGGGCTATCCCGAACACTGAAGCTTTCTTT. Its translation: CAWSSRPGAIPNTEAFF.

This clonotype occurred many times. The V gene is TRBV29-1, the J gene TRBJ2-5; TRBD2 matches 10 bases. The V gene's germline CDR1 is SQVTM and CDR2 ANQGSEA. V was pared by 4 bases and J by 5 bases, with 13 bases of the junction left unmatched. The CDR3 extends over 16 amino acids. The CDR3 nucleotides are TGCAGCGTTGCCGGAATCAAGCGGGAGGGCTCGGAGACCCAGTACTTC. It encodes CSVAGIKREGSETQYF.

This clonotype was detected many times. For the CDR3, the DNA is TGTGCCAGCAGTCGGAGCGGGAGGGCCGGAACAGATACGCAGTATTTT. Protein product: CASSRSGRAGTDTQYF. The chain combines TRBV28 with TRBJ2-3, with 10 bases that match TRBD2. Germline V gives CDR1 MDHEN, CDR2 SYDVKM. J was trimmed by 3 bases and V by 5 bases; bases with no gene match: 8. This CDR3 has 16 amino acids.